This T cell receptor beta chain came from a study of blood T cell repertoires in COVID-19. Study-level information: From T cells, B-cell-depleted T cells, or PBMCs came the material, which was cDNA or gDNA.

Residents of about two dozen US areas, aged about 18 to 89 years, made up the participants. Participants' own reports of clinical history determined their cohort assignment. This CDR3 region has 14 residues. CDR1 SGDLS and CDR2 YYNGEE come from the germline V gene. Trimming removed 4 bases from V and 6 bases from J, with 11 bases in between. Authors' data handling: Reference gene primer amplification in the assay estimated nucleated cell counts. This table comes from immunoSEQ multiplex PCR, and its TCRdb copy is limited to in-frame clones, with some not included. V and J calls plus clone size are reproduced from that table; the DNA served to infer D and trimming. The data contain 250,000 to 350,000 clones, nearly 90% of them seen just once; the ten biggest clones take up 1.7%.

This TCR derives from a woman aged 18-29 years with acute COVID-19. Sample: PBMCs or T cells enriched from blood (not recorded which). The rearrangement joins TRBV9 to TRBJ1-6; tentative D call: TRBD1 (6 bases). Here the CDR3 reads CASSPRDTNSPLHF. CDR3 DNA sequence: TGTGCCAGCAGCCCCCGGGACACTAATTCACCCCTCCACTTT.